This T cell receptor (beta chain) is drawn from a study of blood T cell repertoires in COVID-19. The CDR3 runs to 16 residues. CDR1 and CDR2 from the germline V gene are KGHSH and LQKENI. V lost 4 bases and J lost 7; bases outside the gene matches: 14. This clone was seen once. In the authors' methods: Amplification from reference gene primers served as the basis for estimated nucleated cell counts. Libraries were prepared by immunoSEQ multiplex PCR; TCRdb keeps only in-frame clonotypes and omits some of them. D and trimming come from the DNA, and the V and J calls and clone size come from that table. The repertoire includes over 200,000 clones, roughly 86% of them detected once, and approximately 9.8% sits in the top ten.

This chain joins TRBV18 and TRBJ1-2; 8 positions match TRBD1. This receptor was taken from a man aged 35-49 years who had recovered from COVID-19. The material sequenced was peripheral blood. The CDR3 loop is CASSLGQGLFFGGYTF. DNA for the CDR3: TGTGCCAGCTCACTCGGACAGGGACTCTTCTTCGGTGGCTACACCTTC.